These 26 T cell receptor beta chains share one sample of origin, sequenced in a study of blood T cell repertoires in COVID-19. This table comes from immunoSEQ multiplex PCR, and its TCRdb copy is limited to in-frame clones, with some not included. The table lists around 300,000 clones, almost 90% of them singletons. The sequencing sample was made of PBMCs or T cells enriched from blood (not recorded which). Receptors were obtained from a woman aged 18-29 years with acute COVID-19.

The chain uses TRBV6-6 and TRBJ2-1; D is ambiguous. Per germline, CDR1 MNHNY and CDR2 SVGAGI (reference sequence). The CDR3 is 15 amino acids. The V gene lost 3 bases and the J gene lost 0 bases, with 9 bases spanning the gap. The CDR3 here is CASSYRISSYNEQFF. The CDR3 region has the DNA TGTGCCAGCAGTTATCGCATCAGCTCCTACAATGAGCAGTTCTTC.

The chain carries TRBV3-1 (or the pseudogene TRBV3-2) and TRBJ2-3; D is unclear. CDR1 and CDR2 (germline): LGHDT, YNNKEL (reference sequence). Deletions cut 1 base from V and 0 bases from J, with 8 bases between. The CDR3 sequence is 15 residues long. The CDR3 region is CASSQGEFSTDTQYF. The CDR3 DNA reads as TGTGCCAGCAGCCAAGGCGAATTTAGCACAGATACGCAGTATTTT.

J is TRBJ1-2 and V is TRBV5-1; D is uncertain. The CDR3 contains 11 residues. Trimming shortened V by 4 bases and J by 6 bases, and 7 bases separated the two germline ends. Germline V gives CDR1 SGHRS, CDR2 YFSETQ. The CDR3 DNA reads as TGCGCCAGCAGCCCGGGAGATGGCTACACCTTC. Translating it yields CASSPGDGYTF.

This chain connects TRBV10-3 to TRBJ2-3, with D uncertain. Germline loops: CDR1 ENHRY, CDR2 SYGVKD. The CDR3 spans 13 residues. Trimming took 9 bases from V and 4 from J, leaving 14 bases between them. Written as DNA, the CDR3 is TGTGCCATGCACGACACGGTCGCAGATACGCAGTATTTT. Amino acids: CAMHDTVADTQYF.

J is TRBJ2-7 and V is TRBV5-1; 7 nucleotides match TRBD1. CDR1 is SGHRS, CDR2 YFSETQ, per germline. The CDR3 loop spans 14 amino acids. V was clipped by 4 bases and J by 3 bases; unmatched bases: 7. CDR3 residues: CASSRQGVNYEQYF. In nucleotides, the CDR3 is TGCGCCAGCAGCCGACAGGGTGTTAACTACGAGCAGTACTTC.

The CDR3: CASSPPGRWGLFAEAFF. As DNA, the CDR3 is TGTGCCAGCTCACCACCGGGCCGCTGGGGGCTTTTCGCTGAAGCTTTCTTT. This chain joins TRBV18 and TRBJ1-1, with D tentatively TRBD1 (6 bases). Trimming removed 0 bases at V and 6 bases at J, with 20 bases between. CDR1 is KGHSH, CDR2 LQKENI, per germline. The CDR3 covers 17 residues.

V and J are TRBV29-1 and TRBJ1-2; D is possibly TRBD1 (5 bases). The germline V gene has CDR1 SQVTM and CDR2 ANQGSEA. Trimming removed 6 bases from V and 3 bases from J, with 11 bases in between. This CDR3 has 12 amino acids. CDR3 residues: CSVSWGDYGYTF. CDR3 nucleotide sequence: TGCAGCGTCTCGTGGGGGGACTATGGCTACACCTTC. Full variable domain (outside the CDR3, taken from reference TRBV29-1 and TRBJ1-2): SAVISQKPSRDICQRGTSLTIQCQVDSQVTMMFWYRQQPGQSLTLIATANQGSEATYESGFVIDKFPISRPNLTFSTLTVSNMSPEDSSIYLCSVSWGDYGYTFGSGTRLTVV.

The chain recombines TRBV11-2 with TRBJ2-3; tentative D call: TRBD2 (6 bases). In germline, CDR1 is SGHAT, CDR2 FQNNGV. The ends were cut back, 6 bases at V and 2 bases at J, with 9 bases in the middle. This CDR3 region has 13 residues. As DNA, the CDR3 is TGTGCCAGCAGGGGGGGTAACACAGATACGCAGTATTTT. Translating gives CASRGGNTDTQYF.

This chain uses TRBV24-1 with TRBJ1-1; 9 bases match TRBD1. J gave up 2 bases and V 4 bases, and 1 base lay outside the gene matches. Germline V CDR1 and CDR2: KGHDR, SFDVKD. The CDR3 has 14 amino acids. The CDR3 spells CATSETGGNTEAFF. DNA of the CDR3: TGTGCCACCAGTGAAACAGGGGGCAACACTGAAGCTTTCTTT.

The chain joins TRBV9 to TRBJ1-1; D uncertain. This CDR3 is 15 amino acids long. V lost 3 bases, J lost 0 bases, and 12 bases lay in between. CDR1 is SGDLS, CDR2 YYNGEE, per germline. The CDR3 bases are TGTGCCAGCAGCGGGACGGGGAGATTGAACACTGAAGCTTTCTTT. This gives the protein CASSGTGRLNTEAFF.

This clone was seen just once. J is TRBJ2-3 and V is TRBV30, with TRBD2 as a possible D gene (5 bases). CDR1 and CDR2 from the germline V gene are GTSNPN and SVGIG (reference sequence). V was pared by 0 bases and J by 9 bases, with 10 bases between. The CDR3 runs 12 residues. In DNA, the CDR3 is TGTGCCTGGAGTGTAATCGGGGAGACGCAGTATTTT. Translated, it gives CAWSVIGETQYF.

V and J are TRBV13 and TRBJ2-5; D unresolved. The V and J ends lost 0 bases and 1 base respectively, with 9 bases between them. This CDR3 spans 15 amino acids. Germline assignment: CDR1 PRHDT and CDR2 FYEKMQ (reference sequence). CDR3 bases: TGTGCCAGCAGCTTAGGCGGAGAGAGCCAAGAGACCCAGTACTTC. Translation: CASSLGGESQETQYF.

This chain uses TRBV19 with TRBJ2-5, with D maybe TRBD2 (5 bases). Germline V CDR1 and CDR2: LNHDA, SQIVND (reference sequence). V lost 4 bases, J lost 2 bases, and 8 bases lay in between. This CDR3 is built from 13 residues. The DNA for the CDR3 is TGTGCCAGTAGTACGGACTTTCAAGAGACCCAGTACTTC. Translation gives CASSTDFQETQYF.

The chain employs TRBV10-2 and TRBJ1-2, with no clear D. The V end lost 4 bases, the J end lost 4 bases, and 16 bases lay between the germline ends. Germline V lookup: CDR1 WSHSY, CDR2 SAAADI. This CDR3 spans 15 amino acids. The DNA for the CDR3 is TGCGCCAGCAGTGGGGAGAGGGATCGCGGCTATGGCTACACCTTC. Encoded protein: CASSGERDRGYGYTF.

The chain employs TRBV11-2 and TRBJ2-3; 8 bases agree with TRBD2. The CDR3 sequence is 15 residues long. CDR1 is SGHAT, CDR2 FQNNGV, per germline. J lost 2 bases, V lost 5 bases, and 6 bases had no gene match. The CDR3 loop is CASSLGLALTDTQYF. CDR3 DNA: TGTGCCAGCAGCCTCGGACTAGCTCTCACAGATACGCAGTATTTT.

The rearrangement links TRBV6-4 to TRBJ1-2; D not resolved. V lost 4 bases, J lost 2 bases, and 8 bases lay in between. The CDR3 has 13 residues. Germline V lookup: CDR1 MRHNA, CDR2 SNTAGT. The CDR3 loop is CASSATRNYGYTF. The DNA of the CDR3 is TGTGCCAGCAGTGCCACAAGAAACTATGGCTACACCTTC.

The gene calls are TRBV11-2 and TRBJ2-2, with 8 nucleotides matching TRBD2. Germline V gives CDR1 SGHAT, CDR2 FQNNGV. The V and J ends lost 2 bases and 6 bases, in that order; junction bases with no gene match: 5. The CDR3 runs 15 residues. CDR3 region: CASSLSLAGPGELFF. DNA for the CDR3: TGTGCCAGCAGCTTAAGTCTAGCGGGCCCCGGGGAGCTGTTTTTT.

This chain uses TRBV5-5 with TRBJ1-2, with 7 bases fitting TRBD1. The V gene's germline CDR1 is SGHKS and CDR2 YYEKEE (reference sequence). V dropped 1 base and J dropped 6; count of bases not matched to a gene: 6. This CDR3 comprises 14 residues. CDR3 residues: CASSLSEGANGYTF. CDR3 nucleotides: TGTGCCAGCAGCTTGTCGGAGGGGGCGAATGGCTACACCTTC.

V is TRBV27 and J is TRBJ2-7, with D maybe TRBD2 (6 bases). CDR3 length: 15 amino acids. V shed 10 bases and J shed 0 bases, with 19 bases lying between them. Germline loops: CDR1 MNHEY, CDR2 SMNVEV (reference sequence). The CDR3 DNA follows: TGTGCCATCCGAGCTATTAGCGGAGACTCCTACGAGCAGTACTTC. This sequence encodes CAIRAISGDSYEQYF.

Details on this clone: Additional DNA sequences in this sample encode the identical CDR3. CDR3 amino acids: CASSLGTGGQPQHF. CDR3 DNA sequence: TGTGCCAGCAGCCTAGGGACAGGGGGCCAGCCCCAGCATTTT. The chain joins TRBV28 to TRBJ1-5; TRBD1 matches 12 bases. The trim removed 6 bases at V and 7 bases at J, leaving 4 bases unmatched. CDR3 length equals 14 residues. The germline gives CDR1 MDHEN, CDR2 SYDVKM.

The chain is built from TRBV2 and TRBJ1-4; no clear D gene. V gave up 1 base and J gave up 12 bases, with 18 bases separating them. The CDR3 totals 15 residues. CDR1 and CDR2 (germline): SNHLY, FYNNEI. For the CDR3, the DNA is TGTGCCAGCAGTGAAGGATATCCGACTGCCGGGGAACTGTTTTTT. Its translation: CASSEGYPTAGELFF.

This clone was found once. This sequence joins TRBV28 and TRBJ2-7; 8 bases map to TRBD2. The CDR3 sequence is 12 residues long. The germline V gene has CDR1 MDHEN and CDR2 SYDVKM. V lost 8 bases to trimming and J lost 5 bases; unmatched junction nucleotides: 5. The CDR3 coding sequence is TGTGCCAGCTTCGGGAGGGACCACGAGCAGTACTTC. Protein: CASFGRDHEQYF. The whole variable domain, remainder taken from reference TRBV28 and TRBJ2-7, is DVKVTQSSRYLVKRTGEKVFLECVQDMDHENMFWYRQDPGLGLRLIYFSYDVKMKEKGDIPEGYSVSREKKERFSLILESASTNQTSMYLCASFGRDHEQYFGPGTRLTVT.

The V call is TRBV28, the J call TRBJ1-1, with D perhaps TRBD1 (6 bases). V shed 8 bases and J shed 3 bases, with 16 bases lying between them. Germline CDR1 is MDHEN and CDR2 is SYDVKM. The CDR3 covers 14 residues. The CDR3: CASEQGGPDTEAFF. The CDR3 DNA reads as TGTGCCAGCGAACAAGGGGGTCCCGACACTGAAGCTTTCTTT.

The chain combines TRBV5-1 with TRBJ2-1; 10 nucleotides match TRBD2. The V segment lost 0 bases and the J segment 4 bases; nucleotides outside the gene matches: 1. The CDR3 has 15 amino acids. Germline CDR1 is SGHRS and CDR2 is YFSETQ. The CDR3 protein is CASSLDSGRYNEQFF. As DNA, the CDR3 is TGCGCCAGCAGCTTGGATAGCGGGAGGTACAATGAGCAGTTCTTC.

V is TRBV9 and J is TRBJ1-1; D uncertain. The CDR3 extends over 13 amino acids. The germline V gene encodes CDR1 SGDLS and CDR2 YYNGEE. With 4 bases removed from V and 0 bases from J, the gap between germline ends came to 7 bases. The CDR3: CASSKTVNTEAFF. In DNA form, the CDR3 reads TGTGCCAGCAGCAAAACAGTGAACACTGAAGCTTTCTTT.

The chain couples TRBV24-1 to TRBJ1-4; 7 bases map to TRBD1. The V gene end was trimmed by 3 bases and the J gene end by 4 bases; junction bases not matched to a gene: 4. Germline-derived CDR1 and CDR2 are KGHDR and SFDVKD. This CDR3 has 15 amino acids. In DNA, the CDR3 is TGTGCCACCAGTGATCGGGACAGCAATAATGAAAAACTGTTTTTT. Its protein is CATSDRDSNNEKLFF.